This record concerns one T cell receptor beta chain sequence. The antigen remains undetermined. The data were obtained in a study of T cells after yellow fever vaccination. Study background: SMART-Seq v4 Ultra Low Input handled preparation of low-cell-number fractions. The study, taken as a whole, reports: A minor fraction of clonotypes spanned both CD4 and CD8 compartments.

5'RACE template switching produced TCR cDNA carrying a universal primer site and UMIs. MiXCR, run by TCRdb on the 5' RACE reads, gives a single entry per CDR3 protein. The sample holds under 600,000 distinct CDR3 sequences, about a fifth seen once. The receptor was derived from a man younger than 30 who received the YFV17D yellow fever vaccine. Sequencing was performed on PBMCs, taken roughly 20 days after the first yellow fever vaccination.

This chain's CDR3 is CASSNLAGVNNEQFF. CDR3 nucleotide sequence: TGCGCCAGCAGCAATCTAGCGGGGGTAAACAATGAGCAGTTCTTC. J is TRBJ2-1 and V is TRBV5-1; 10 positions agree with TRBD2. CDR1 is SGHRS, CDR2 YFSETQ, per germline. Germline trimming cut 4 bases from V and 5 bases from J; bases unmatched to any gene: 6. This CDR3 is 15 amino acids long. Filled out from reference TRBV5-1 and TRBJ2-1, the complete variable domain reads KAGVTQTPRYLIKTRGQQVTLSCSPISGHRSVSWYQQTPGQGLQFLFEYFSETQRNKGNFPGRFSGRQFSNSRSEMNVSTLELGDSALYLCASSNLAGVNNEQFFGPGTRLTVL.